Listed below are T cell receptor beta chains from one sample, sequenced in a study of T-cell memory formation after mild COVID-19. TCRdb used MiXCR to reprocess the 5' RACE reads, holding one entry per CDR3 protein. The repertoire holds fewer than 350,000 distinct CDR3 sequences, with approximately 14% as singletons. The sample was PBMCs or a T cell subset sorted from them (not recorded which). These receptors all come from a man between 18 and 29 years old who had mild COVID-19 (a few samples of this study predate the infection). Cell type and time point are not known. Both conserved end residues are part of each CDR3. The D gene is left open where the match is weak. Only some rows state a clone size, as once, few, many or a class for expanded clones.

D gene: TRBD1
CDR3 length: 13
J gene: TRBJ2-1
clone size: few
V gene: TRBV2
CDR3 DNA: TGTGCCAGCACCATGGACAGGGAGAATGAGCAGTTCTTC
CDR3 protein: CASTMDRENEQFF

D gene: NA
CDR3 length: 12
J gene: TRBJ1-3
clone size: NA
V gene: TRBV28
CDR3 DNA: TGTGCCAGCAGTTTAACCCACAGGGTCATATATTTT
CDR3 protein: CASSLTHRVIYF

D gene: NA
CDR3 length: 14
J gene: TRBJ1-1
clone size: NA
V gene: TRBV19
CDR3 DNA: TGTGCCAGTAGTATTGGGGGGGCGAACACTGAAGCTTTCTTT
CDR3 protein: CASSIGGANTEAFF

D gene: NA
CDR3 length: 17
J gene: TRBJ1-6
clone size: NA
V gene: TRBV7-8
CDR3 DNA: TGTGCCAGCAGCTTAGCCCCCCGATCCTCCTATAATTCACCCCTCCACTTT
CDR3 protein: CASSLAPRSSYNSPLHF

D gene: TRBD1
CDR3 length: 14
J gene: TRBJ1-1
clone size: few
V gene: TRBV7-9
CDR3 DNA: TGTGCCAGCAGCTTACAGGGGGAAGGCACTGAAGCTTTCTTT
CDR3 protein: CASSLQGEGTEAFF

D gene: TRBD1
CDR3 length: 15
J gene: TRBJ2-5
clone size: few
V gene: TRBV5-5
CDR3 DNA: TGTGCCAGCAGCTTCACACCGGGACAGCAAGAGACCCAGTACTTC
CDR3 protein: CASSFTPGQQETQYF

D gene: TRBD1
CDR3 length: 14
J gene: TRBJ2-3
clone size: many
V gene: TRBV12-3/TRBV12-4
CDR3 DNA: TGTGCCAGCAGGAGGGACAGGGGAACAGATACGCAGTATTTT
CDR3 protein: CASRRDRGTDTQYF

D gene: TRBD1
CDR3 length: 13
J gene: TRBJ2-1
clone size: NA
V gene: TRBV5-1
CDR3 DNA: TGCGCCAGCAGCATCGGACAGGCGAATGAGCAGTTCTTC
CDR3 protein: CASSIGQANEQFF

D gene: NA
CDR3 length: 18
J gene: TRBJ1-5
clone size: few
V gene: TRBV4-1
CDR3 DNA: TGCGCCAGCAGCCTCCCCGGGTGGGGGGCGGATAGCAATCAGCCCCAGCATTTT
CDR3 protein: CASSLPGWGADSNQPQHF

D gene: NA
CDR3 length: 15
J gene: TRBJ2-5
clone size: NA
V gene: TRBV5-1
CDR3 DNA: TGCGCCAGCAGCTTGGCCGCACTACCACAAGAGACCCAGTACTTC
CDR3 protein: CASSLAALPQETQYF

D gene: NA
CDR3 length: 15
J gene: TRBJ2-3
clone size: NA
V gene: TRBV7-9
CDR3 DNA: TGTGCCAGCAGCTCCTCCGAGGGGGGTCCAGATACGCAGTATTTT
CDR3 protein: CASSSSEGGPDTQYF

D gene: NA
CDR3 length: 13
J gene: TRBJ2-5
clone size: many
V gene: TRBV6-5
CDR3 DNA: TGTGCCAGCACCCGAGGGGAGCAAGAGACCCAGTACTTC
CDR3 protein: CASTRGEQETQYF

D gene: TRBD2
CDR3 length: 17
J gene: TRBJ2-1
clone size: few
V gene: TRBV5-6
CDR3 DNA: TGTGCCAGCAGCTTGTCCGCGGGGGGGAGCTCCTACAATGAGCAGTTCTTC
CDR3 protein: CASSLSAGGSSYNEQFF

D gene: TRBD1
CDR3 length: 13
J gene: TRBJ2-5
clone size: few
V gene: TRBV7-9
CDR3 DNA: TGTGCCAGCAGGGGACAGTACCAAGAGACCCAGTACTTC
CDR3 protein: CASRGQYQETQYF

D gene: TRBD2
CDR3 length: 16
J gene: TRBJ2-1
clone size: NA
V gene: TRBV6-2/TRBV6-3
CDR3 DNA: TGTGCCAGCGGCTCGAGACTAGCGGGGTCCTACAATGAGCAGTTCTTC
CDR3 protein: CASGSRLAGSYNEQFF

D gene: NA
CDR3 length: 12
J gene: TRBJ2-5
clone size: many
V gene: TRBV10-3
CDR3 DNA: TGTGCCATCAGTGAGTCGCGGGAGACCCAGTACTTC
CDR3 protein: CAISESRETQYF

D gene: NA
CDR3 length: 13
J gene: TRBJ2-1
clone size: few
V gene: TRBV24-1
CDR3 DNA: TGTGCCACCAGTGATTTTGCGGGTAGTGAGCAGTTCTTC
CDR3 protein: CATSDFAGSEQFF

D gene: NA
CDR3 length: 15
J gene: TRBJ2-1
clone size: NA
V gene: TRBV12-3/TRBV12-4
CDR3 DNA: TGTGCCAGCAGTGAACGCCCCTATACAAATAATGAGCAGTTCTTC
CDR3 protein: CASSERPYTNNEQFF

D gene: TRBD2
CDR3 length: 15
J gene: TRBJ2-2
clone size: NA
V gene: TRBV20-1
CDR3 DNA: TGCAGTGCTAGAGTAGCGGGGGGGAACACCGGGGAGCTGTTTTTT
CDR3 protein: CSARVAGGNTGELFF

D gene: NA
CDR3 length: 13
J gene: TRBJ2-1
clone size: NA
V gene: TRBV7-2
CDR3 DNA: TGTGCCAGCAGCCCCGTCTACCCCAATGAGCAGTTCTTC
CDR3 protein: CASSPVYPNEQFF

D gene: TRBD1
CDR3 length: 16
J gene: TRBJ1-5
clone size: NA
V gene: TRBV4-2
CDR3 DNA: TGTGCCAGCAGCCAAGTTGGTGGAGGGGGCGATCAGCCCCAGCATTTT
CDR3 protein: CASSQVGGGGDQPQHF

D gene: TRBD1
CDR3 length: 12
J gene: TRBJ2-5
clone size: few
V gene: TRBV20-1
CDR3 DNA: TGCAGTGCTAGAGAAGGGGGCAAGACCCAGTACTTC
CDR3 protein: CSAREGGKTQYF

D gene: NA
CDR3 length: 18
J gene: TRBJ2-7
clone size: few
V gene: TRBV7-9
CDR3 DNA: TGTGCCAGCAGCTTAGCGGTGTCCGCCGGAAGGAGCTCCTACGAGCAGTACTTC
CDR3 protein: CASSLAVSAGRSSYEQYF

D gene: NA
CDR3 length: 14
J gene: TRBJ2-3
clone size: NA
V gene: TRBV14
CDR3 DNA: TGTGCCAGCAGCCACCCAAGGACCACAGATACGCAGTATTTT
CDR3 protein: CASSHPRTTDTQYF